This is a list of T cell receptor beta chains from one sample in a study of brain T cells in children with intractable seizures. Produced via immunoSEQ multiplex PCR; TCRdb's table is partial and in-frame only. The data show approximately 330,000 clones, nearly 95% seen once. This specimen consisted of peripheral blood, obtained approximately 5 months after surgery. The receptors come from a boy under three years old with tuberous sclerosis and intractable seizures. The CDR3 runs from the conserved cysteine through the conserved F or W. Fields, in order: CDR3 length, V gene, clone size, J gene, D gene, CDR3 DNA, CDR3 protein. D genes are given only for firm matches. Where a row states a size, it is once, few, many or the class of an expanded clone; other rows omit it.

len: 14; v_gene: TRBV29-1; abundance: .; j_gene: TRBJ1-1; d_gene: TRBD1; CDR3nt: TGCAGCGTCGACCCGGGACAGGGGAACACTGAAGCTTTCTTT; CDR3aa: CSVDPGQGNTEAFF
len: 13; v_gene: TRBV5-1; abundance: .; j_gene: TRBJ2-5; d_gene: .; CDR3nt: TGCGCCAGCAGTATCGGGCAGAAAGAGACCCAGTACTTC; CDR3aa: CASSIGQKETQYF
len: 16; v_gene: TRBV11-2; abundance: .; j_gene: TRBJ2-3; d_gene: .; CDR3nt: TGTGCCAGCAGCTTAGAACCGGGGCCTTGGACAGATACGCAGTATTTT; CDR3aa: CASSLEPGPWTDTQYF
len: 15; v_gene: TRBV2; abundance: .; j_gene: TRBJ2-1; d_gene: .; CDR3nt: TGTGCCAGCAGTGAATTCCCGAGAGCCGACAATGAGCAGTTCTTC; CDR3aa: CASSEFPRADNEQFF
len: 11; v_gene: TRBV27; abundance: .; j_gene: TRBJ2-1; d_gene: .; CDR3nt: TGTGCCAGTCGGAGTGCGAATGAGCAGTTCTTC; CDR3aa: CASRSANEQFF
len: 12; v_gene: TRBV7-9; abundance: .; j_gene: TRBJ2-7; d_gene: .; CDR3nt: TGTGCCAGCAGCTTAGAGGGCGGCGGAGCCCACTTC; CDR3aa: CASSLEGGGAHF
len: 13; v_gene: TRBV12-3/TRBV12-4; abundance: .; j_gene: TRBJ2-7; d_gene: .; CDR3nt: TGTGCCAGCAGTTTCCAGCCTTCCTACGAGCAGTACTTC; CDR3aa: CASSFQPSYEQYF
len: 13; v_gene: TRBV3-1/TRBV3-2; abundance: .; j_gene: TRBJ2-2; d_gene: .; CDR3nt: TGTGCCAGCAGTGGGGAGTACACCGGGGAGCTGTTTTTT; CDR3aa: CASSGEYTGELFF
len: 15; v_gene: TRBV6-5; abundance: .; j_gene: TRBJ1-4; d_gene: TRBD1; CDR3nt: TGTGCCAGCACCGAAACGGGGACAGATCCGGGAAAACTGTTTTTT; CDR3aa: CASTETGTDPGKLFF
len: 15; v_gene: TRBV30; abundance: .; j_gene: TRBJ2-3; d_gene: .; CDR3nt: TGTGCCTGGACACCAGGGTGGGCTTCCGGGGATACGCAGTATTTT; CDR3aa: CAWTPGWASGDTQYF
len: 15; v_gene: TRBV24-1; abundance: .; j_gene: TRBJ1-2; d_gene: TRBD1; CDR3nt: TGTGCCACCAGTGACCCGGGACAGGGCGGCTATGGCTACACCTTC; CDR3aa: CATSDPGQGGYGYTF
len: 17; v_gene: TRBV11-2; abundance: .; j_gene: TRBJ2-2; d_gene: TRBD2; CDR3nt: TGTGCCAGCAGCCCGGGACTAGCGGGTTTCTTCACCGGGGAGCTGTTTTTT; CDR3aa: CASSPGLAGFFTGELFF
len: 13; v_gene: TRBV30; abundance: .; j_gene: TRBJ1-1; d_gene: .; CDR3nt: TGTGCCTGGAGTGAGGGAGGTTGGACTGAAGCTTTCTTT; CDR3aa: CAWSEGGWTEAFF
len: 14; v_gene: TRBV11-1; abundance: .; j_gene: TRBJ2-1; d_gene: .; CDR3nt: TGTGCCAGCAGCTATGGCGGGGGCCCGCCGGGGCAGTTCTTC; CDR3aa: CASSYGGGPPGQFF
len: 15; v_gene: TRBV3-1/TRBV3-2; abundance: .; j_gene: TRBJ2-5; d_gene: .; CDR3nt: TGTGCCAGCAGCCGTTCAACCGCGTACCAAGAGACCCAGTACTTC; CDR3aa: CASSRSTAYQETQYF
len: 16; v_gene: TRBV7-8; abundance: .; j_gene: TRBJ1-1; d_gene: TRBD1; CDR3nt: TGTGCCAGCAGCTCCAATCCGGGACAGGGTTACACTGAAGCTTTCTTT; CDR3aa: CASSSNPGQGYTEAFF
len: 16; v_gene: TRBV29-1; abundance: .; j_gene: TRBJ2-7; d_gene: TRBD2; CDR3nt: TGCAGCGTTGAAGTGGGGGAGGAGCGGGGCGGCTACGAGCAGTACTTC; CDR3aa: CSVEVGEERGGYEQYF
len: 15; v_gene: TRBV4-1; abundance: few; j_gene: TRBJ1-3; d_gene: .; CDR3nt: TGCGCCAGCAGCCAACCGACATACTCTGGAAACACCATATATTTT; CDR3aa: CASSQPTYSGNTIYF
len: 16; v_gene: TRBV24-1; abundance: .; j_gene: TRBJ2-5; d_gene: .; CDR3nt: TGTGCCACCAGTGATTCTCCCTCGCGGGTCCAAGAGACCCAGTACTTC; CDR3aa: CATSDSPSRVQETQYF
len: 14; v_gene: TRBV18; abundance: .; j_gene: TRBJ1-5; d_gene: .; CDR3nt: TGTGCCAGCACAACGGGGGGGCCAGGACAGCCCCAGCATTTT; CDR3aa: CASTTGGPGQPQHF
len: 16; v_gene: TRBV27; abundance: few; j_gene: TRBJ1-2; d_gene: TRBD1; CDR3nt: TGTGCCAGCAGTTTCCTGGGGACAGGGAGAGGCTATGGCTACACCTTC; CDR3aa: CASSFLGTGRGYGYTF
len: 13; v_gene: TRBV7-9; abundance: .; j_gene: TRBJ1-2; d_gene: .; CDR3nt: TGTGCCAGCAGCTTAGGACAGCAGGATGGCTACACCTTC; CDR3aa: CASSLGQQDGYTF